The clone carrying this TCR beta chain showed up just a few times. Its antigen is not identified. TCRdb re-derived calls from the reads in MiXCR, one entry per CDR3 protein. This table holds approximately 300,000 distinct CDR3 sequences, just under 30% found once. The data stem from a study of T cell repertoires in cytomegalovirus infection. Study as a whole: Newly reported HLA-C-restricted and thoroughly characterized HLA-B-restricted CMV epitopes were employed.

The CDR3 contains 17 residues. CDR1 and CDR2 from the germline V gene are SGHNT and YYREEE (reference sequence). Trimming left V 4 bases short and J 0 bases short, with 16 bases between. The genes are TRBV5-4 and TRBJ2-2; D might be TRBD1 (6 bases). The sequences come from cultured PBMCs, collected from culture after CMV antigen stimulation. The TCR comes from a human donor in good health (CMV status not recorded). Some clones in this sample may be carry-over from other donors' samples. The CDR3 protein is CASSRLLDSANTGELFF. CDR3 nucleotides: TGTGCCAGCAGCCGCCTCTTGGACAGCGCGAACACCGGGGAGCTGTTTTTT.